This T cell receptor (beta chain) was recorded in a study of T cell responses to AZD1222 COVID-19 vaccine. Study findings and constraints: The study reported that nearly half of spike-specific TCRs target unmutated variant regions.

The CDR3 totals 15 residues. V trimming: 5 bases; J trimming: 6 bases; junction bases outside the gene matches: 10. CDR1 is MNHEY and CDR2 is SMNVEV in the germline V gene (reference sequence). About this clone: What it recognizes is unknown.

The data were produced by immunoSEQ multiplex PCR, yet TCRdb's version contains in-frame clones alone and is incomplete. The data hold 200,000 or so clones, with 94% observed a single time. The clonotype comes from an adult in good health. The sample in question was peripheral blood, obtained on day 0 of AZD1222 vaccination. This chain links TRBV27 with TRBJ2-3; 8 bases align to TRBD1. CDR3 region: CASSPLWTGTDTQYF. The CDR3 DNA follows: TGTGCCAGCAGTCCCCTTTGGACAGGGACGGATACGCAGTATTTT.